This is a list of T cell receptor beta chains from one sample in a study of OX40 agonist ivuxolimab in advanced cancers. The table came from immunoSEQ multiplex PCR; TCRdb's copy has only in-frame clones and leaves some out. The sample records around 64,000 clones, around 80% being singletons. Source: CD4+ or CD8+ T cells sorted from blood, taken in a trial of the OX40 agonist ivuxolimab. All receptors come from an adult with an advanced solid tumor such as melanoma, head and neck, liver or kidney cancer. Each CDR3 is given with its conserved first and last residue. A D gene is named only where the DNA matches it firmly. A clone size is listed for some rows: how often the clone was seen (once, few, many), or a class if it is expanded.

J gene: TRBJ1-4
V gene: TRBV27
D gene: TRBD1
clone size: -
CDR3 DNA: TGTGCCAGCAGTACCACCCCCGGGACAGGGTTTGAAAAACTGTTTTTT
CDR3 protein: CASSTTPGTGFEKLFF

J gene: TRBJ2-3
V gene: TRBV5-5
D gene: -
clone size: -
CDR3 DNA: TGTGCCAGCAGCTTCGACGGATCCACAGATACGCAGTATTTT
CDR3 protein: CASSFDGSTDTQYF

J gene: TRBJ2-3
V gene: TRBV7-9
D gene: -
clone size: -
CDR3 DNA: TGTGCCAGCAGCGGCATGGGGGCTAGCTGGATCACAGATACGCAGTATTTT
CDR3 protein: CASSGMGASWITDTQYF

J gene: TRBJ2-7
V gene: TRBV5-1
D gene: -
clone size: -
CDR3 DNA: TGCGCCAGCAGCTTGAACTCCTACGAGCAGTACTTC
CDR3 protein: CASSLNSYEQYF

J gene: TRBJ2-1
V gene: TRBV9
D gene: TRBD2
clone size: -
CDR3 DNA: TGTGCCAGCAGCGCCACACGGGGGGGGTCAACCTACAATGAGCAGTTCTTC
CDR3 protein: CASSATRGGSTYNEQFF

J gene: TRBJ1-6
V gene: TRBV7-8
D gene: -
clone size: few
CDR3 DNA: TGTGCCAGCAGCTTAGGGGTCAGGGGTAATTCACCCCTCCACTTT
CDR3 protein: CASSLGVRGNSPLHF

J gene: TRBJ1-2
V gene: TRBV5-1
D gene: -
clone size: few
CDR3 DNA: TGCGCCAGCAGGGATTCTAACGAGAACTATGGCTACACCTTC
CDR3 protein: CASRDSNENYGYTF

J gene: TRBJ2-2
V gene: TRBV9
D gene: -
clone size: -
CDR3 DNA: TGTGCCAGCAGCGGCATGATGGGGGCGGGCACCGGGGAGCTGTTTTTT
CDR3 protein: CASSGMMGAGTGELFF

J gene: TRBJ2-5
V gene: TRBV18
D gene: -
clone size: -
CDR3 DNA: TGTGCCAGCTCACCTTCGAGGAACCAAGAGACCCAGTACTTC
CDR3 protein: CASSPSRNQETQYF

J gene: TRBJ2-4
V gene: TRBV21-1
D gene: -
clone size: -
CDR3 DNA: TGTGCCAGCAGCAAAGGGGGCAGGGGGACCAAAAACATTCAGTACTTC
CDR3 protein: CASSKGGRGTKNIQYF

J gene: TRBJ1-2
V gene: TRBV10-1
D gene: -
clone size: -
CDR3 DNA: TGCGCCAGCCTACGAGGGATTGGGGGGAACTATGGCTACACCTTC
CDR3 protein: CASLRGIGGNYGYTF

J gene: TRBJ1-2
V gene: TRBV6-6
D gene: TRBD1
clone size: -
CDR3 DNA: TGTGCCAGCAGCGCGACCGGGACAGGGGGAAACTATGGCTACACCTTC
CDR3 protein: CASSATGTGGNYGYTF

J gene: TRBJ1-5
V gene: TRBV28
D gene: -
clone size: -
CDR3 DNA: TGTGCCAGCAGTCGTAGGGGTCAGCCCCAGCATTTT
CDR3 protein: CASSRRGQPQHF

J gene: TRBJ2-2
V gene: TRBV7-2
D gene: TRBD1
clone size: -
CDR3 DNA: TGTGCCAGCAGCCCAAGACAGGGCGCGAACACCGGGGAGCTGTTTTTT
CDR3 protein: CASSPRQGANTGELFF

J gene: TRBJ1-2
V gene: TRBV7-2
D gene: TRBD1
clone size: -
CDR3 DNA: TGTGCCAGCAGCCCACCCGGGACAGGGGGTGGAAAAGGCTACACCTTC
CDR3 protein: CASSPPGTGGGKGYTF

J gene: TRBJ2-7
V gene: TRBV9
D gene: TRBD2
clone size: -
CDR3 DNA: TGTGCCAGCAGCGTAGTTGGCGGGGGAAACGAGCAGTACTTC
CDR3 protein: CASSVVGGGNEQYF

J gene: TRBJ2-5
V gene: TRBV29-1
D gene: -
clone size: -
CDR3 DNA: TGCAGCGGGAGACAAGAGACCCAGTACTTC
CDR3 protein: CSGRQETQYF

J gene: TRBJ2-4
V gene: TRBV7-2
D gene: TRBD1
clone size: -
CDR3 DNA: TGTGCCAGCAGCTCGACAGGGACCTCGGGGAACATTCAGTACTTC
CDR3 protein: CASSSTGTSGNIQYF

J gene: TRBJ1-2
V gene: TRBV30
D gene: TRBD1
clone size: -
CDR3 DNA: TGTGCCTGGGAGACAGGGACCTATGGCTACACCTTC
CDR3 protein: CAWETGTYGYTF

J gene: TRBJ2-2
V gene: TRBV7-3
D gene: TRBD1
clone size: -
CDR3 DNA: TGTGCCAGCAGCCAAGACAGGGGGAACACCGGGGAGCTGTTTTTT
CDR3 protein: CASSQDRGNTGELFF

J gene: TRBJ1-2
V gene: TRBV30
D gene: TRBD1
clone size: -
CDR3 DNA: TGTGCCTGGACTGTATACCGGGACAGAACGTATGGCTACACCTTC
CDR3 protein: CAWTVYRDRTYGYTF

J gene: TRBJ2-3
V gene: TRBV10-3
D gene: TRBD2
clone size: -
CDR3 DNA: TGTGCCATCAGTGTCGCTAGCGGGGTAGATACGCAGTATTTT
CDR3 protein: CAISVASGVDTQYF

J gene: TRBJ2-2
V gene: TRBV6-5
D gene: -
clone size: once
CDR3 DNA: TGTGCTGCGGGGACTTCCGACACCGGGGAGCTGTTTTTT
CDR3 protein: CAAGTSDTGELFF

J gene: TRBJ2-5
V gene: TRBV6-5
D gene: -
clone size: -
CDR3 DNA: TGTGCCAGCAGCTGGGGACTACAGGGAACGGAGACCCAGTACTTC
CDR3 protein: CASSWGLQGTETQYF

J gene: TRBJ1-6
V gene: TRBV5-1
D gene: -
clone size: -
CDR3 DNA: TGCGCCAGCAGCTTGGTCCTCCATAATTCACCCCTCCACTTT
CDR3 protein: CASSLVLHNSPLHF

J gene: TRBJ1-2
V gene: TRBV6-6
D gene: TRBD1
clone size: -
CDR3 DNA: TGTGCCAGCAGTTCCTACAGGGGTTCGCATGGCTACACCTTC
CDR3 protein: CASSSYRGSHGYTF

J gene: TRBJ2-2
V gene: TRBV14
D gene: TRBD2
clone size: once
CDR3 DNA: TGTGCCAGCAGCCCTAGCGGGCGAAACACCGGGGAGCTGTTTTTT
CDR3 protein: CASSPSGRNTGELFF

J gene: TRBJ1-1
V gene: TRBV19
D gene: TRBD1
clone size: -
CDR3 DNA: TGTGCCAGTAGTTCAATTCCGGGACAGGGAGGCACTGAAGCTTTCTTT
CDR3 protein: CASSSIPGQGGTEAFF

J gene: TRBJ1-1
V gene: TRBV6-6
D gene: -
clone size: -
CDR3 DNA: TGTGCCAGCAGTTACCTAGGACTGACTAAAGGAGCTTTCTTT
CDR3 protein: CASSYLGLTKGAFF

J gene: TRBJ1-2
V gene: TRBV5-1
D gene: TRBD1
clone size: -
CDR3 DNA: TGCGCCAGCAGCTTAGACGCCGGGACAGGTGACTATGGCTACACCTTC
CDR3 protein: CASSLDAGTGDYGYTF

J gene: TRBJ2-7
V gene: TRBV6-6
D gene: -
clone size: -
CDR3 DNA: TGTGCCAGCAGTTACAGCTCCTACGAGCAGTACTTC
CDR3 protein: CASSYSSYEQYF

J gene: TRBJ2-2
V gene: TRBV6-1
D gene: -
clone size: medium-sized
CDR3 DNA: TGTGCCAGCCGAGTGGAACAGTCGAACACCGGGGAGCTGTTTTTT
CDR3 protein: CASRVEQSNTGELFF

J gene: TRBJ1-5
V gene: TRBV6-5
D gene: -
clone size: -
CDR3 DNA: TGTGCCAGCAGTTATCGGCCGGGTCCCAATCAGCCCCAGCATTTT
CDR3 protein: CASSYRPGPNQPQHF

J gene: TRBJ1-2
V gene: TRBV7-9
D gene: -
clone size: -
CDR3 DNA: TGTGCCAGCAGCTCTGAGCTAGCAGGCACCTTC
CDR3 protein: CASSSELAGTF

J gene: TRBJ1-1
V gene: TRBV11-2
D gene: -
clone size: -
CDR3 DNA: TGTGCCAGCAGCACCAGGAAGCCTGGAAGTCTATCCACTGAAGCTTTCTTT
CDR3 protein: CASSTRKPGSLSTEAFF

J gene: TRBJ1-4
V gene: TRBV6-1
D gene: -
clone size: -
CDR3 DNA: TGTGCCAGCAGTGAAGCTCGCCGGCTTAATGAAAAACTGTTTTTT
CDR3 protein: CASSEARRLNEKLFF

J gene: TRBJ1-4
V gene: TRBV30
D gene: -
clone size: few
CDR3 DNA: TGTGCCTGGAGTGGGGTAAATGAAAAACTGTTTTTT
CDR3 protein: CAWSGVNEKLFF

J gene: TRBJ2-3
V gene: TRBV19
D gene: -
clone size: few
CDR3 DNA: TGTGCCAGTAGTATCGGCCTCGGGACACTTAGCACAGATACGCAGTATTTT
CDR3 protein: CASSIGLGTLSTDTQYF

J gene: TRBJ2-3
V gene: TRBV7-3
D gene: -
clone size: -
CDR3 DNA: TGTGCCAGCGCCATGGAGGCGGCGGGGGCCCTCTCAGATACGCAGTATTTT
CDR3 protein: CASAMEAAGALSDTQYF

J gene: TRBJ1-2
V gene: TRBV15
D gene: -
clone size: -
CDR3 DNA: TGTGCCACCAGCAGTGGGTCTGGCTACACCTTC
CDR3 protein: CATSSGSGYTF

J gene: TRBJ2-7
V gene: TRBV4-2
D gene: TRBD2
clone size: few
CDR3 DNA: TGTGCCAGCAGCCACGGACTAGCGGGGGGTATAGACGAGCAGTACTTC
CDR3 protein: CASSHGLAGGIDEQYF

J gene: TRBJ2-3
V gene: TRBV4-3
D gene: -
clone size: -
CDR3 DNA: TGCGCCAGCAGCCAAGAGCTAACGGGTACGCAGTATTTT
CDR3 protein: CASSQELTGTQYF

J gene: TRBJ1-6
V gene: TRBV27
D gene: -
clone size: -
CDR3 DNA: TGTGCCAGCAGTTTCACCCAGAGCTCCTATAATTCACCCCTCCACTTT
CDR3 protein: CASSFTQSSYNSPLHF